This TCR beta chain was obtained from a study of shared clonotypes between healthy human individuals. Note on this clone: Its antigen is unidentified. Other DNA sequences of this sample code for an identical CDR3.

In the naive CD8 group, cells lacked CD45RO and were positively selected for CCR7, so terminally differentiated effector memory CD45RA+ cells were left out. Profiled with immunoSEQ multiplex PCR; TCRdb holds only in-frame clones, not every one. The sample includes around 2,000,000 clones, 85% to 95% of them seen just once. The CDR3 is 11 residues long. V lost 5 bases and J 4 bases, leaving 5 bases between the germline ends. Germline CDR1 is SEHNR and CDR2 is FQNEAQ (reference sequence). The study's findings and limits: Donor scarcity curtailed the genetic and exposure-history diversity represented herein.

The source material was naive CD8+ T cells sorted from blood. The chain recombines TRBV7-9 with TRBJ2-5; D assignment may be TRBD1 or TRBD2 (5 bases each). The TCR sequence derives from a man aged 18 to 30 in good health. The CDR3 loop is CASSGGETQYF. CDR3 in DNA: TGTGCCAGCAGCGGGGGAGAGACCCAGTACTTC.